A single sample gave rise to the 10 T cell receptor beta chains below, sequenced in a study of shared clonotypes between healthy human individuals. Naive CD8 isolation took CD45RO-negative cells positively selected for CCR7 and excluded terminally differentiated effector memory CD45RA+ cells. TCRdb keeps only in-frame clones here, not all; method: immunoSEQ multiplex PCR. Counted here are about 2 million clones, over 85% occurring once; the ten biggest clones make up roughly 1.2%. The sample taken for sequencing was naive CD8+ T cells sorted from blood. These receptors originate from a man aged 18 to 29 in good health.

The J gene is TRBJ1-1, the V gene TRBV6-5, with a tentative D call TRBD1 (6 bases). The germline V and J ends were trimmed by 4 bases and 5 bases, with 14 bases remaining between them. This CDR3 is 14 amino acids long. In germline, CDR1 is MNHEY, CDR2 SVGAGI. For the CDR3, the DNA is TGTGCCAGCAGTTCAATCAGGGGTTGGACTGAAGCTTTCTTT. Residues: CASSSIRGWTEAFF.

This rearrangement joins TRBV27 to TRBJ2-7; TRBD2 matches 15 bases. V shed 6 bases and J 4 bases; nucleotides not matched to a gene: 4. This CDR3 is built from 15 residues. CDR1 MNHEY and CDR2 SMNVEV come from the germline V gene (reference sequence). CDR3 coding DNA: TGTGCCAGCAGAACCGGGACTAGCGGGAGGTACGAGCAGTACTTC. It codes for CASRTGTSGRYEQYF.

The chain recombines TRBV6-5 with TRBJ1-4; a weak D match, TRBD1 (6 bases). Germline V gives CDR1 MNHEY, CDR2 SVGAGI. The CDR3 contains 14 residues. V shed 2 bases and J shed 7 bases, with 11 bases lying between them. The CDR3: CASSYGVGGEKLFF. CDR3 coding DNA: TGTGCCAGCAGTTACGGGGTAGGGGGTGAAAAACTGTTTTTT.

This sequence joins TRBV29-1 and TRBJ2-2; 8 bases are shared with TRBD1. Germline V gene lookup returns CDR1 SQVTM and CDR2 ANQGSEA. V was pared by 5 bases and J by 5 bases, with 13 bases of the junction left unmatched. The CDR3 consists of 16 residues. DNA of the CDR3: TGCAGCGTTCCACACACGGACAGGGTGAAAACCGGGGAGCTGTTTTTT. Translating gives CSVPHTDRVKTGELFF.

This chain connects TRBV7-2 to TRBJ2-7; D may be TRBD2 (5 bases). Trimming left V 2 bases short and J 3 bases short, with 14 bases between. Germline V gene data show CDR1 as SGHTA and CDR2 as FQGNSA. CDR3 length: 15 amino acids. CDR3 nucleotides: TGTGCCAGCAGCTTAAGGGAGAACCCCATCTACGAGCAGTACTTC. Amino acid sequence: CASSLRENPIYEQYF.

The chain joins TRBV28 to TRBJ2-7, with a possible D match to TRBD2 (5 bases). V lost 4 bases, J lost 2 bases, and 12 bases lay in between. This CDR3 is 14 amino acids long. CDR1 is MDHEN and CDR2 is SYDVKM in the germline V gene. CDR3: CASSYRGPAYEQYF. CDR3 nucleotide sequence: TGTGCCAGCAGTTATAGAGGGCCAGCCTACGAGCAGTACTTC.

The chain is built from TRBV7-9 and TRBJ1-2; TRBD1 might be the D (5 bases). The CDR3 loop spans 14 amino acids. Germline V CDR1 and CDR2: SEHNR, FQNEAQ (reference sequence). The V end was cut by 5 bases, the J end by 5 bases, with 15 bases between. CDR3 coding DNA: TGTGCCAGCAGCAAAAACGAGGGACTATATGGCTACACCTTC. Amino acids: CASSKNEGLYGYTF.

The chain employs TRBV28 and TRBJ1-3; unclear D gene. The CDR3 is 16 amino acids. Germline V gene data show CDR1 as MDHEN and CDR2 as SYDVKM. Trimming pared 3 bases from V and 0 bases from J, leaving 12 bases between. This CDR3 is CASSLMSMGSGNTIYF. The DNA for the CDR3 is TGTGCCAGCAGTTTGATGTCGATGGGCTCTGGAAACACCATATATTTT.

J is TRBJ2-5 and V is TRBV6-5; TRBD2 agrees at 9 bases. The CDR3 runs 16 residues. Germline assignment: CDR1 MNHEY and CDR2 SVGAGI. V lost 2 bases, J lost 0 bases, and 4 bases stayed unmatched. In DNA form, the CDR3 reads TGTGCCAGCAGTTACAACCTAGCGGGGTACCAAGAGACCCAGTACTTC. Translation gives CASSYNLAGYQETQYF.

The chain uses TRBV7-3 and TRBJ1-5, with D perhaps TRBD1 (6 bases). CDR3 length equals 14 residues. CDR1 is SGHTA and CDR2 is FQGTGA in the germline V gene. V lost 1 base and J 6 bases, leaving 10 bases between the germline ends. CDR3 region: CASSLKAGAQPQHF. For the CDR3, the DNA is TGTGCCAGCAGCTTAAAGGCAGGGGCTCAGCCCCAGCATTTT.